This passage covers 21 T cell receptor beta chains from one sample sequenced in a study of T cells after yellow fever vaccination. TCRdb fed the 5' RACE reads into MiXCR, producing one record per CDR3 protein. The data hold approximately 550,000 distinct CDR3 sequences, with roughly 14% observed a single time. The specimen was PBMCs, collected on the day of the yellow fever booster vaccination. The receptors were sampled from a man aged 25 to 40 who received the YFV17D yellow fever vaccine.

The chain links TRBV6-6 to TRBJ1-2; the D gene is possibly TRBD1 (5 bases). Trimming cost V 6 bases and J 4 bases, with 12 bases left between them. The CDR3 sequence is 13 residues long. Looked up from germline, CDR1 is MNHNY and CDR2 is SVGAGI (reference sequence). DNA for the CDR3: TGTGCCAGCAGCGACAGTGGGCCCTATGGCTACACCTTC. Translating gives CASSDSGPYGYTF.

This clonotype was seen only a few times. The chain's CDR3 is CASTQTNQPQHF. CDR3 coding DNA: TGTGCCAGCACCCAAACGAATCAGCCCCAGCATTTT. This chain uses TRBV12-3 or TRBV12-4 with TRBJ1-5; D is uncertain. The CDR3 sequence is 12 residues long. V shed 7 bases and J shed 4 bases, with 8 bases lying between them.

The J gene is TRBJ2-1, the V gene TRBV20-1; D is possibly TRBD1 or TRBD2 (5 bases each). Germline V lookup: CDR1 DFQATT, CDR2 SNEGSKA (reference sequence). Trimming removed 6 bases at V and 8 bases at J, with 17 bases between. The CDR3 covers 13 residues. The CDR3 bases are TGCAGTGCCAACCGGGACCCGGAGGATGAGCAGTTCTTC. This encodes CSANRDPEDEQFF.

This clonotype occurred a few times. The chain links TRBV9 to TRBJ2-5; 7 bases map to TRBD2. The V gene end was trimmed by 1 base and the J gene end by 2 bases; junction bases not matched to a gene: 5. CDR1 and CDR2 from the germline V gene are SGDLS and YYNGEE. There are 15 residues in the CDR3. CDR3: CASSVSTSDQETQYF. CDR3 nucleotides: TGTGCCAGCAGCGTATCCACTAGCGATCAAGAGACCCAGTACTTC.

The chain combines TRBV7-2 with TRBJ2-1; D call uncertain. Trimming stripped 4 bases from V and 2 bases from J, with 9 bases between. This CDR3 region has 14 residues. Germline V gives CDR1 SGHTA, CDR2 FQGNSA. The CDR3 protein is CASSYSLAYNEQFF. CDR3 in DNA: TGTGCCAGCAGCTACTCGCTAGCCTACAATGAGCAGTTCTTC.

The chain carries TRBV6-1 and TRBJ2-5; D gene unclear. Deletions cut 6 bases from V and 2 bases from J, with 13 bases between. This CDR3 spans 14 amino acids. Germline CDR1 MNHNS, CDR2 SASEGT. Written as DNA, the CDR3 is TGTGCCAGCAGCGGCTTATTACTACAAGAGACCCAGTACTTC. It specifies CASSGLLLQETQYF.

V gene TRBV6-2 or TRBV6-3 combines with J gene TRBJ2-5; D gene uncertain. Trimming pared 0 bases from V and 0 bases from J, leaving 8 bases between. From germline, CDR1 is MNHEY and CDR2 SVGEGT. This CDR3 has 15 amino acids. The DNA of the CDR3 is TGTGCCAGCAGTTACTCGCCGACGTACCAAGAGACCCAGTACTTC. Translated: CASSYSPTYQETQYF.

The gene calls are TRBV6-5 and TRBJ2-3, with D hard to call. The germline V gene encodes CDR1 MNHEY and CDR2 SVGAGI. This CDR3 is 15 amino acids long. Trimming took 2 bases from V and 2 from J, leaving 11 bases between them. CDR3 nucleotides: TGTGCCAGCAGTTACATCAGCGTCGTCACAGATACGCAGTATTTT. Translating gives CASSYISVVTDTQYF.

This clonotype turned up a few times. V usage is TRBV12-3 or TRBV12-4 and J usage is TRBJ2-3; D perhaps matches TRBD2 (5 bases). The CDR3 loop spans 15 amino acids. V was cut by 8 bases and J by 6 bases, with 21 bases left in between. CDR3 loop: CASQRSRLAADTQYF. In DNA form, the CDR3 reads TGTGCCAGCCAAAGGTCAAGGCTAGCAGCCGATACGCAGTATTTT.

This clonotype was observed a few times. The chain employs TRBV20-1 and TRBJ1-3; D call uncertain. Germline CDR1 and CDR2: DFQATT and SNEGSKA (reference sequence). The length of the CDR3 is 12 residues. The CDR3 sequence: CKVTGSGNTIYF. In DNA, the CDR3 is TGCAAGGTGACGGGCTCTGGAAACACCATATATTTT.

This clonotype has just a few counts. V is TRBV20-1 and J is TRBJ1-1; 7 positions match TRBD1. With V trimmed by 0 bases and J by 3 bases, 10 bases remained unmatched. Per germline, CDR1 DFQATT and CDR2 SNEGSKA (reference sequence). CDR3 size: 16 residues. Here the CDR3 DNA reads TGCAGTGCTAGAGATGAGGCAGGCAGGGGGTACACTGAAGCTTTCTTT. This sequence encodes CSARDEAGRGYTEAFF.

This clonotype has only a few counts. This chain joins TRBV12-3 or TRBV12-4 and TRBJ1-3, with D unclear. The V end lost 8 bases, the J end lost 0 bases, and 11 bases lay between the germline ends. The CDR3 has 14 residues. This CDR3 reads CASEQLLSGNTIYF. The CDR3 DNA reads TGTGCCAGCGAACAGCTGCTCTCTGGAAACACCATATATTTT.

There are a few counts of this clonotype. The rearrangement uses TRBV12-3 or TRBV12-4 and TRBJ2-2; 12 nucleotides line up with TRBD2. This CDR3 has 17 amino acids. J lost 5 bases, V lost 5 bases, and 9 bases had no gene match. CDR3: CASSQTSGRLGTGELFF. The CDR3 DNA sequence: TGTGCCAGCAGTCAGACTAGCGGGAGATTGGGGACCGGGGAGCTGTTTTTT.

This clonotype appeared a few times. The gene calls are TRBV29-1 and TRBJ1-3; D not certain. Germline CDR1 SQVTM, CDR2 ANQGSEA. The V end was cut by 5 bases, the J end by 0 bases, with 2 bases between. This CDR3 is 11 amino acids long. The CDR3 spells CSVLSGNTIYF. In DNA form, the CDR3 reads TGCAGCGTTCTCTCTGGAAACACCATATATTTT.

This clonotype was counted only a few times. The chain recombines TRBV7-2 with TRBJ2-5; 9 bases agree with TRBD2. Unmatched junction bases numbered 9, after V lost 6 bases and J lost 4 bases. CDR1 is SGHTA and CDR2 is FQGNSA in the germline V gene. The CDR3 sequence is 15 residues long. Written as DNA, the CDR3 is TGTGCCAGCAGTCAACACCTAGCGGGACGAGAGACCCAGTACTTC. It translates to CASSQHLAGRETQYF. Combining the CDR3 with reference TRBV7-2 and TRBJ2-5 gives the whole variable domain GAGVSQSPSNKVTEKGKDVELRCDPISGHTALYWYRQSLGQGLEFLIYFQGNSAPDKSGLPSDRFSAERTGGSVSTLTIQRTQQEDSAVYLCASSQHLAGRETQYFGPGTRLLVL.

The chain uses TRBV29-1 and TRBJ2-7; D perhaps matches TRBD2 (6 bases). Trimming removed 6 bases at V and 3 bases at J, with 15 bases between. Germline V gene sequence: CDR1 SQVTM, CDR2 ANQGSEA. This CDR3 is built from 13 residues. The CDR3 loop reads CSVQEGSYYEQYF. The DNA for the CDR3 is TGCAGCGTCCAGGAGGGTAGCTACTACGAGCAGTACTTC.

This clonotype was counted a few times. CDR3 bases: TGTGCCAGTAGTAGGGCTAGCGGGCAACGTCGGAATGAGCAGTTCTTC. Residues: CASSRASGQRRNEQFF. This chain links TRBV19 with TRBJ2-1; 8 bases are a match to TRBD2. The CDR3 is 16 residues long. Germline CDR1 and CDR2: LNHDA and SQIVND (reference sequence). V dropped 4 bases and J dropped 7; count of bases not matched to a gene: 12.

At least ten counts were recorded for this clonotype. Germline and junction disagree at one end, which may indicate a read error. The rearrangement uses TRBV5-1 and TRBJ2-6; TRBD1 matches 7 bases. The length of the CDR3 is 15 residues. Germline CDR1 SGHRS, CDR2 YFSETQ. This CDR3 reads CASSPQGSGANVLTF. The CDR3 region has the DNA TGTGCCAGCAGCCCACAGGGGTCTGGGGCCAACGTCCTGACTTTC.

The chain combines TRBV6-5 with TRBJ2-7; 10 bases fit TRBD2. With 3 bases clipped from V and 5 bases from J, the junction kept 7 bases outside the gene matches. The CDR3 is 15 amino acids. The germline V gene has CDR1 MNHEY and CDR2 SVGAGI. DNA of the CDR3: TGTGCCAGCAGTTATTCTAGCGGGAGTACCCACGAGCAGTACTTC. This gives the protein CASSYSSGSTHEQYF.

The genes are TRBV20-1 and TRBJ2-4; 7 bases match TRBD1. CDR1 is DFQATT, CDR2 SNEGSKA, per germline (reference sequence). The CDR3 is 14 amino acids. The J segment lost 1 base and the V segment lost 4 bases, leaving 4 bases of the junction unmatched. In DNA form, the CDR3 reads TGCAGTGCTAATCCGGGACAGGCCAAAAACATTCAGTACTTC. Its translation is CSANPGQAKNIQYF.

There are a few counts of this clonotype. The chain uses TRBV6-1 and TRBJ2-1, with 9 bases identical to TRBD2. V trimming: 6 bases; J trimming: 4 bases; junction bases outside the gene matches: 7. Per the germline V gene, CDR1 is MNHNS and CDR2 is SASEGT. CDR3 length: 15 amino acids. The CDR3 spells CASRPVLAGYNEQFF. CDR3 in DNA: TGTGCCAGCAGACCCGTTCTAGCGGGATACAATGAGCAGTTCTTC.